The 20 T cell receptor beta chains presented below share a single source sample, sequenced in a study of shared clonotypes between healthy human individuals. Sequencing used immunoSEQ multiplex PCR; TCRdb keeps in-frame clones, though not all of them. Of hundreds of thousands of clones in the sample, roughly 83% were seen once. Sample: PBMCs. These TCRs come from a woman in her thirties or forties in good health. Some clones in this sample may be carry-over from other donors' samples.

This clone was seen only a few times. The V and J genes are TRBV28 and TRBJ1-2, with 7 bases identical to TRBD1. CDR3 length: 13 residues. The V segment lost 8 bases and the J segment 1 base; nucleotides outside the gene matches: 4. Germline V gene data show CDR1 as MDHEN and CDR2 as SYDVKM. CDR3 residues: CASHRGRNYGYTF. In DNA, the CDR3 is TGTGCCAGCCACAGGGGCCGTAACTATGGCTACACCTTC.

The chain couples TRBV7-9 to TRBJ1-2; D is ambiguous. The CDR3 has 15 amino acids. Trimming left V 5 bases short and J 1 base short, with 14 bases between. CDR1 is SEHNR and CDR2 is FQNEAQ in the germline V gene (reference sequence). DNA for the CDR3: TGTGCCAGCAGCCTCGCGGTCTGGTATAACTATGGCTACACCTTC. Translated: CASSLAVWYNYGYTF.

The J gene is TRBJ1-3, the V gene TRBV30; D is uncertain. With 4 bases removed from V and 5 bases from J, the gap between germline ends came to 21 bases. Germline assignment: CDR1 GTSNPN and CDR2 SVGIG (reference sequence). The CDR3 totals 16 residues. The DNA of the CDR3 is TGTGCCTGGACCTCAGTGACGCACAAATACCGAAACACCATATATTTT. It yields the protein CAWTSVTHKYRNTIYF.

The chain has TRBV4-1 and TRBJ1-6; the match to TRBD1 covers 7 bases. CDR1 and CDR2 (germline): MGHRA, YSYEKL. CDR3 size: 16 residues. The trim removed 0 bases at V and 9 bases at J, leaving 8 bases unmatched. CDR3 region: CASSQDNRGGGSPLHF. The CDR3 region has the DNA TGCGCCAGCAGCCAAGATAACAGGGGAGGAGGTTCACCCCTCCACTTT.

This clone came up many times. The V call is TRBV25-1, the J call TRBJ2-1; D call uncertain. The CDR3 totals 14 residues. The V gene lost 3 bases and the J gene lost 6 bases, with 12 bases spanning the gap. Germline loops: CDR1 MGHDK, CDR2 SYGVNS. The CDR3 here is CASSDSNILNEQFF. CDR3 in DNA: TGTGCCAGCAGTGACAGCAATATCCTCAATGAGCAGTTCTTC.

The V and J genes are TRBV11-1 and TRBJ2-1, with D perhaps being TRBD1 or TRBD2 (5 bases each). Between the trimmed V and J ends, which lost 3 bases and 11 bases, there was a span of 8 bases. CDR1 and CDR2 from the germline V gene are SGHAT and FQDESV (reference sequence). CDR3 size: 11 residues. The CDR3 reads CASSFRDQQFF. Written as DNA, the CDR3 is TGTGCCAGCAGCTTCCGGGACCAGCAGTTCTTC.

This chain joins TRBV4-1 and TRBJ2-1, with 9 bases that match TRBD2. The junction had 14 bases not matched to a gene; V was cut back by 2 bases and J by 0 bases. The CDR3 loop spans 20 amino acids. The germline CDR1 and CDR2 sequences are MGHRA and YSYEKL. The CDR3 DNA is TGCGCCAGCAGCCAACCCATCCCCTTAAGCGGGAGGCCCTCCTACAATGAGCAGTTCTTC. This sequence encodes CASSQPIPLSGRPSYNEQFF.

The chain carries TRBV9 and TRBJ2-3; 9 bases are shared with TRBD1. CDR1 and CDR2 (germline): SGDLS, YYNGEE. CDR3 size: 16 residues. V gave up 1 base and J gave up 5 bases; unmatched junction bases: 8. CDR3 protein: CASSVTGGASGDTQYF. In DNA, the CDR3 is TGTGCCAGCAGCGTAACAGGGGGCGCTTCCGGAGATACGCAGTATTTT.

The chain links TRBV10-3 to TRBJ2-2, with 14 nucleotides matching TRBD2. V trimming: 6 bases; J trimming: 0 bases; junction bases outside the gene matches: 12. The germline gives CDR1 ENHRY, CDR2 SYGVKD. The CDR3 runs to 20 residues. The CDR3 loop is CAIRREYPGLAGANTGELFF. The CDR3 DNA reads TGTGCCATCAGGAGAGAATACCCGGGACTAGCGGGAGCGAACACCGGGGAGCTGTTTTTT.

The CDR3 DNA reads as TGTGCCATCAGTGAGTCGGTCACCCGCTCCTACAATGAGCAGTTCTTC. Its protein product is CAISESVTRSYNEQFF. This chain joins TRBV10-3 and TRBJ2-1; D not certain. The CDR3 covers 16 residues. V lost 0 bases and J 0 bases, leaving 9 bases between the germline ends. CDR1 is ENHRY, CDR2 SYGVKD, per germline.

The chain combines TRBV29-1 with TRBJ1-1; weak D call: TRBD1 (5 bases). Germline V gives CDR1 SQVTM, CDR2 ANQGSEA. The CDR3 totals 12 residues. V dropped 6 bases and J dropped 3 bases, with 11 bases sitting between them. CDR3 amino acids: CSVGGTYTEAFF. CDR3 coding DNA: TGCAGCGTCGGCGGGACGTACACTGAAGCTTTCTTT.

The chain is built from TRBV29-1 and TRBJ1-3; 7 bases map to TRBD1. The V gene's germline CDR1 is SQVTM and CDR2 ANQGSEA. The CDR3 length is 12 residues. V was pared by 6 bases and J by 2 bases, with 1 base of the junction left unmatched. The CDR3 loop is CSVGTAGNTIYF. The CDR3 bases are TGCAGCGTGGGGACAGCTGGAAACACCATATATTTT.

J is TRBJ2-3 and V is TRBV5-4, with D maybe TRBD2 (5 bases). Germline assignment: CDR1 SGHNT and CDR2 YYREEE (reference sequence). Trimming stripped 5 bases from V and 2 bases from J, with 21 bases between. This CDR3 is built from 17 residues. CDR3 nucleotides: TGTGCCAGCAGTCCCTCAAGGCGGCGGGCTAACACAGATACGCAGTATTTT. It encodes CASSPSRRRANTDTQYF.

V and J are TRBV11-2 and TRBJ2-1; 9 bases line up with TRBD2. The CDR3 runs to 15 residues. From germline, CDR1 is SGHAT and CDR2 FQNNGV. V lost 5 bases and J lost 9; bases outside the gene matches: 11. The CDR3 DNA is TGTGCCAGCAGCACCATCCCCGGGACTAGCACTGAGCAGTTCTTC. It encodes CASSTIPGTSTEQFF.

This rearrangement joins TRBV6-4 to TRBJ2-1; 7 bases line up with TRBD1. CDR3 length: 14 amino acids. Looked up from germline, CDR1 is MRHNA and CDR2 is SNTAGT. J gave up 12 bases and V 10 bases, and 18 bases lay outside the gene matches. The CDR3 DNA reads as TGTGCCACCTCGGAGGACAGGACCTCTTCGGCGCAGTTCTTC. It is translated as CATSEDRTSSAQFF.

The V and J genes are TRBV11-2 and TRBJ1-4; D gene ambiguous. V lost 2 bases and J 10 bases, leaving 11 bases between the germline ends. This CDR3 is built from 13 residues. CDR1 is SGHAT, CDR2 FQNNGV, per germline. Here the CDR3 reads CASSLPGSVKLFF. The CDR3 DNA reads TGTGCCAGCAGCTTACCGGGATCGGTAAAACTGTTTTTT.

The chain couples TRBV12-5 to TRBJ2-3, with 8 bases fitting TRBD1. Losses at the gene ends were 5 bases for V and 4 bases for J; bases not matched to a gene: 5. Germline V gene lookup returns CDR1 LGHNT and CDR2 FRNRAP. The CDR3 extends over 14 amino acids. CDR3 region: CASGPGQGPDTQYF. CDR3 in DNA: TGTGCTAGTGGTCCCGGACAGGGCCCAGATACGCAGTATTTT.

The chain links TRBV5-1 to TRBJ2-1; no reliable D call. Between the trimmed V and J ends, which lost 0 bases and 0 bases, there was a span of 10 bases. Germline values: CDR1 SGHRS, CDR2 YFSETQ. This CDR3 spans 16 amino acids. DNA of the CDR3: TGCGCCAGCAGCTTGGGATATCCTAGCTCCTACAATGAGCAGTTCTTC. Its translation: CASSLGYPSSYNEQFF.

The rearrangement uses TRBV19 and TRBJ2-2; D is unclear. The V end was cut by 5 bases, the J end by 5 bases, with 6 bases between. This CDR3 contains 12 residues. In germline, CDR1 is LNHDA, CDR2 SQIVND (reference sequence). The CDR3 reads CASSLLTGELFF. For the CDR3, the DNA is TGTGCCAGTAGTCTATTGACCGGGGAGCTGTTTTTT.

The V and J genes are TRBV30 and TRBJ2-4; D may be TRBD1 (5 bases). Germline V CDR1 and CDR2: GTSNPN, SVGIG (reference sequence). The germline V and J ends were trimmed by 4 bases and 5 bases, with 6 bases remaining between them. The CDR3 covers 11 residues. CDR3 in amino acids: CAWKTENIQYF. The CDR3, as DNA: TGTGCCTGGAAGACAGAAAACATTCAGTACTTC.